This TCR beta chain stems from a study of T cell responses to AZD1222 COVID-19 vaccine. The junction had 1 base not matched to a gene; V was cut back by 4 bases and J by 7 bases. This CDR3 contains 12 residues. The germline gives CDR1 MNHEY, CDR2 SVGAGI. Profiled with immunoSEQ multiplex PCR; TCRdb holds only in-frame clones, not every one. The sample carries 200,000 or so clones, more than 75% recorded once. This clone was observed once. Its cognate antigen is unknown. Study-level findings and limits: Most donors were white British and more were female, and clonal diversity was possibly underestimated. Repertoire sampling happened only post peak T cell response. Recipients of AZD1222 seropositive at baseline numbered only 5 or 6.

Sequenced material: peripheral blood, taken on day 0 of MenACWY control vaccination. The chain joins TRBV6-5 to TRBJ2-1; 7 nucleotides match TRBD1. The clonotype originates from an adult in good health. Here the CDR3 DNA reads TGTGCCAGCAGTTCCAGGGGGAATGAGCAGTTCTTC. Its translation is CASSSRGNEQFF.